Below are 5 T cell receptor beta chains sequenced from a single sample in a study of T cell changes during pregnancy in multiple sclerosis. This table comes from immunoSEQ multiplex PCR, and its TCRdb copy is limited to in-frame clones, with some not included. The sample records about 100,000 clones, 94% being singletons. The starting material was peripheral blood, obtained before pregnancy. The receptors were gathered from a female donor with multiple sclerosis, enrolled in a pregnancy study.

The chain recombines TRBV25-1 with TRBJ2-3, with unresolved D. The CDR3 runs 12 residues. Germline CDR1 is MGHDK and CDR2 is SYGVNS. V was pared by 2 bases and J by 3 bases, with 3 bases between. The DNA for the CDR3 is TGTGCCAGCAGTGAACAGACAGATACGCAGTATTTT. It encodes CASSEQTDTQYF.

The chain carries TRBV13 and TRBJ1-1; the D is unclear. Germline lookup yields CDR1 PRHDT and CDR2 FYEKMQ (reference sequence). V lost 3 bases and J lost 1, with 12 bases in between. This CDR3 has 15 amino acids. The CDR3 loop is CASSFYTNQNTEAFF. The CDR3, as DNA: TGTGCCAGCAGCTTTTACACCAACCAGAACACTGAAGCTTTCTTT.

The chain uses TRBV19 and TRBJ2-7, with 8 bases identical to TRBD1. Trimming at V came to 5 bases and at J to 0 bases, leaving 6 bases not matched to a gene. The CDR3 has 15 residues. Germline lookup yields CDR1 LNHDA and CDR2 SQIVND (reference sequence). The CDR3 coding sequence is TGTGCCAGTAGTCCGGGGACAGGAGGCTCCTACGAGCAGTACTTC. It is translated as CASSPGTGGSYEQYF.

The chain employs TRBV2 and TRBJ2-3; 7 bases are a match to TRBD2. The ends lost 11 bases at V and 6 bases at J; junction bases unmatched: 11. Germline V CDR1 and CDR2: SNHLY, FYNNEI. The CDR3 is 13 residues long. Here the CDR3 DNA reads TGTGCCGGAGGGAGGCGGGAGTACGATACGCAGTATTTT. Amino acids: CAGGRREYDTQYF. Together with reference TRBV2 and TRBJ2-3, the CDR3 gives the full variable domain: EPEVTQTPSHQVTQMGQEVILRCVPISNHLYFYWYRQILGQKVEFLVSFYNNEISEKSEIFDDQFSVERPDGSNFTLKIRSTKLEDSAMYFCAGGRREYDTQYFGPGTRLTVL.

This chain joins TRBV7-2 and TRBJ2-7, with D maybe TRBD2 (6 bases). The CDR3 runs 14 residues. Trimming shortened V by 3 bases and J by 4 bases, and 13 bases separated the two germline ends. CDR1 and CDR2 from the germline V gene are SGHTA and FQGNSA. The CDR3 reads CASSLGESGYEQYF. Here the CDR3 DNA reads TGTGCCAGCAGCTTGGGAGAAAGCGGGTACGAGCAGTACTTC. The full variable domain, its missing parts supplied by reference TRBV7-2 and TRBJ2-7, is GAGVSQSPSNKVTEKGKDVELRCDPISGHTALYWYRQSLGQGLEFLIYFQGNSAPDKSGLPSDRFSAERTGGSVSTLTIQRTQQEDSAVYLCASSLGESGYEQYFGPGTRLTVT.